A selection of T cell receptor beta chains follows, all from one sample in a study of blood T cell repertoires in COVID-19. The assay was immunoSEQ multiplex PCR, and TCRdb's table has in-frame clones only and misses some. The sample lists 200,000 to 300,000 clones; roughly 88% were seen once. Sample: PBMCs or T cells enriched from blood (not recorded which). The receptors originated from a woman aged 40 to 50 with acute COVID-19. Each CDR3 is given without its conserved first and last residue.

j_call v_call cdr3_aa
TRBJ2-7 TRBV9 ASSVVPSGEQY
TRBJ1-1 TRBV2 ASRQGAEAF
TRBJ2-5 TRBV5-1 ASRGLAGGSEETQY
TRBJ2-3 TRBV5-1 ASSLLGLDTQY
TRBJ2-6 TRBV24-1 ATSDPVRGANVLT
TRBJ2-3 TRBV6-2/TRBV6-3 ASSYLSQKGTDTQY
TRBJ1-1 TRBV12-5 ASGFWSGTEAF
TRBJ2-1 TRBV18 ASSPLLARYNEQF
TRBJ1-4 TRBV30 AWRGTGVREKLF
TRBJ2-1 TRBV11-2 ASTISSLTYNEQF
TRBJ1-4 TRBV5-5 ASSRGQATNEKLF
TRBJ2-7 TRBV7-8 ASSPGAVTYEQY
TRBJ1-2 TRBV5-4 ASSTVGEGLNYGYT
TRBJ1-1 TRBV24-1 ATSDSRTGRANEAF
TRBJ1-2 TRBV9 ASSFIPTYRGYGYT
TRBJ1-5 TRBV2 ASSADRGLGQPQH
TRBJ2-2 TRBV11-3 ASSLSSQGGTGELF
TRBJ2-1 TRBV5-4 ASSRGQGGKSPNEQF
TRBJ2-7 TRBV11-3 ASTFGGERSSQRYEQY
TRBJ1-5 TRBV25-1 ASSAGTGVNQPQH
TRBJ1-2 TRBV5-1 ASSLDRDYT
TRBJ2-7 TRBV6-5 ASRLAGASLEQY